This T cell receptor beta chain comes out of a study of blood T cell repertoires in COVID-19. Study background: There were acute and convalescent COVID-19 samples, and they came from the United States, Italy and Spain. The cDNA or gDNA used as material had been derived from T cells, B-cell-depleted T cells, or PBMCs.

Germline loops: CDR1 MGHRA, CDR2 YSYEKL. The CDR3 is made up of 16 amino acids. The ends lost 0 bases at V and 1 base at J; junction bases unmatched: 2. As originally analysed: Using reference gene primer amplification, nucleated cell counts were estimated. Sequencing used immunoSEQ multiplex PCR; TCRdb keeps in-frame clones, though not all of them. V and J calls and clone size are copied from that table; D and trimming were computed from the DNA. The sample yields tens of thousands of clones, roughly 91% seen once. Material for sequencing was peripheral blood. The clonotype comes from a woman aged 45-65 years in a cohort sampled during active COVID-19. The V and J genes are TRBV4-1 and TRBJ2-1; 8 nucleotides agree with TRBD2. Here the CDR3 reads CASSQEGLGSYNEQFF. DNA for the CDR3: TGCGCCAGCAGCCAAGAGGGACTAGGGTCCTACAATGAGCAGTTCTTC.